Sequencing of this T cell receptor beta chain was carried out in a study of resident and recirculating memory T cells in vitiligo. As for the study in general: Epidermis came from shave biopsies of lesional and nonlesional sites, plus PBMCs.

Study-level points and caveats: Non-conserved TCRs across sites and patients suggested distinct clones per lesion.

Losses at the gene ends were 5 bases for V and 2 bases for J; bases not matched to a gene: 11. This CDR3 contains 15 residues. Germline V gene sequence: CDR1 GTSNPN, CDR2 SVGIG (reference sequence). About this clone: The target antigen is unknown.

No change in lesions over the prior 6 months defined stable disease. No patient showed confetti depigmentation, a clinical sign of active disease. TCRdb keeps only in-frame clones here, not all; method: immunoSEQ multiplex PCR. There are 39,000 or so clones in the sample; around 90% occur only once, and 4.5% to 5% lies in the top ten. The sequencing input was blood. J is TRBJ2-7 and V is TRBV30; 8 positions match TRBD1. The receptor was derived from a male donor with vitiligo. The CDR3 DNA reads as TGTGCCTGGGGACAGGGCTTCTCGGGGCCCTACGAGCAGTACTTC. Protein product: CAWGQGFSGPYEQYF.